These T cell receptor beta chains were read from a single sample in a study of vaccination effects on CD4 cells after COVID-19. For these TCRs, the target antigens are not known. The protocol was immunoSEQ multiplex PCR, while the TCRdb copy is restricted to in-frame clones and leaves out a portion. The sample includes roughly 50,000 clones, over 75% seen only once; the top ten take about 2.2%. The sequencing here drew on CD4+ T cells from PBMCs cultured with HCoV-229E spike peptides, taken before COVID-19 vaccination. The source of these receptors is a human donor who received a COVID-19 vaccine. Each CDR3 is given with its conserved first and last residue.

CASSPSTYSQPQHF,14,TRBV5-8
CASSLKRTGSSGKLFF,16,TRBV28
CASRGSGGNTEAFF,14,TRBV28
CATSDLFQGPIAEAFF,16,TRBV24-1
CASSHRQGRGYYGYTF,16,TRBV14
CASSYPPGLAGAPPFTDTQYF,21,TRBV6-2/TRBV6-3
CASSLVGGGSTDTQYF,16,TRBV11-2
CASSFVAGTSYTIYF,15,TRBV2
CASSLVGQNNEQFF,14,TRBV5-1
CASSDRVSGNTIYF,14,TRBV6-1
CAWSVRTGSPNSPLHF,16,TRBV30
CASRPAGQGEKLFF,14,TRBV11-2
CSAEGQGASDTQYF,14,TRBV29-1